The clone carrying this T cell receptor beta chain has only a few counts. The data were obtained in a study of blood T cell repertoires in COVID-19. Across the study: Donors in the United States, Italy and Spain gave samples during acute or convalescent COVID-19.

Germline V gene sequence: CDR1 MNHEY, CDR2 SMNVEV (reference sequence). The J segment lost 5 bases and the V segment lost 5 bases, leaving 13 bases of the junction unmatched. This CDR3 contains 16 residues. Participant age was about 18 to 100 years, and participants resided in roughly 24 US areas. In the 2 weeks before study entry, exposed participants met a COVID-19 case, which was PCR-confirmed or clinician-diagnosed. Per the study methods: Estimation of nucleated cell counts was performed using reference gene primer amplification. Libraries were prepared by immunoSEQ multiplex PCR; TCRdb keeps only in-frame clonotypes and omits some of them. The V and J calls and clone size come from that table; D and trimming were worked out from the DNA. This sample has around 250,000 clones, with approximately 82% found just once.

This chain links TRBV27 with TRBJ2-3, with 7 bases matching TRBD2. Sequences were obtained from PBMCs or T cells enriched from blood (not recorded which). The clonotype comes from a man between 40 and 49 years old who had been exposed to COVID-19. The DNA of the CDR3 is TGTGCCAGCAGTGTCCCCGGAGCGGGATCTGGAGATACGCAGTATTTT. Its protein product is CASSVPGAGSGDTQYF.